Sequencing of this T cell receptor (beta chain) was carried out in a study of T cell changes during pregnancy in multiple sclerosis. Losses at the gene ends were 8 bases for V and 3 bases for J; bases not matched to a gene: 7. The CDR3 consists of 14 residues. Germline V gives CDR1 SQVTM, CDR2 ANQGSEA. Profiling relied on immunoSEQ multiplex PCR, and the TCRdb table lists in-frame clones only, not all of them. The sample carries about 47,000 clones, 85% to 90% recorded once. The chain is built from TRBV29-1 and TRBJ2-3; 11 bases match TRBD1. This clonotype was obtained from a female donor with multiple sclerosis, enrolled in a pregnancy study. The sequencing used CD8+ T cells from peripheral blood mononuclear cells, collected in the second trimester of pregnancy. The CDR3 coding sequence is TGCAGCACTGGACAGGGGGCTTATACAGATACGCAGTATTTT. It specifies CSTGQGAYTDTQYF.